This T cell receptor beta chain comes out of a study of T cell repertoires in cytomegalovirus infection. Study summary: Public TCR beta signature analysis indicated the presence of both CMV infection and matching HLA type.

In this sample, this clonotype turned up many times. CDR1 and CDR2 from the germline V gene are SGHTA and FQGNSA. The CDR3 loop spans 14 amino acids. Losses at the gene ends were 5 bases for V and 5 bases for J; bases not matched to a gene: 2. TCRdb passed the reads through MiXCR, listing each CDR3 protein once. The table records around 530,000 distinct CDR3 sequences, 26% of them present only once. The chain has TRBV7-2 and TRBJ2-2, with 10 bases that match TRBD1. The sequencing sample was made of PBMCs. The receptor was derived from a human donor in good health (CMV status not recorded). Some clones in this sample may be carry-over from other donors' samples. The DNA for the CDR3 is TGTGCCAGCAGCCCGGGACAGGGGACCGGGGAGCTGTTTTTT. Its protein is CASSPGQGTGELFF.